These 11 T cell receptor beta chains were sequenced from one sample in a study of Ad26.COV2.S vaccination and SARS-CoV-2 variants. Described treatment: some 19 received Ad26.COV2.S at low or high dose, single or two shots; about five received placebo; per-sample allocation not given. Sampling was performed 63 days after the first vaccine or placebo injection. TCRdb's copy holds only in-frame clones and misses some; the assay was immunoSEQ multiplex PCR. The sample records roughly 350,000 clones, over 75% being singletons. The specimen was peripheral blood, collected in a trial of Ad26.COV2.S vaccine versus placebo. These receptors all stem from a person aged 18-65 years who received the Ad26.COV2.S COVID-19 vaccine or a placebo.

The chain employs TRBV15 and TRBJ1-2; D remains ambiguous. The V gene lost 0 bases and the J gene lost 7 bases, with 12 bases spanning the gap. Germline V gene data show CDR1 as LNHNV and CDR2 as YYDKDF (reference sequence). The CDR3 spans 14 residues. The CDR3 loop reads CATSRDGIGGGYTF. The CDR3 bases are TGTGCCACCAGCAGAGATGGGATAGGAGGTGGCTACACCTTC.

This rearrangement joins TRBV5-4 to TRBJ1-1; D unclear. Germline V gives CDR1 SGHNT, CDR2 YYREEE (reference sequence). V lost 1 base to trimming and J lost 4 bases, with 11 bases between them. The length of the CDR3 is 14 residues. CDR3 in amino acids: CASSLTEDPTEAFF. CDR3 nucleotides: TGTGCCAGCAGCTTGACCGAGGATCCCACTGAAGCTTTCTTT.

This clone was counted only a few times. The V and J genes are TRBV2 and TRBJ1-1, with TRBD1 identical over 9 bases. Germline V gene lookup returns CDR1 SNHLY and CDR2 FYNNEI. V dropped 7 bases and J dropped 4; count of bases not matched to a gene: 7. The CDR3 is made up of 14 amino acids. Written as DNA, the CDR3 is TGTGCCAGCAAAACGGGACAGGGAGGCACTGAAGCTTTCTTT. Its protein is CASKTGQGGTEAFF.

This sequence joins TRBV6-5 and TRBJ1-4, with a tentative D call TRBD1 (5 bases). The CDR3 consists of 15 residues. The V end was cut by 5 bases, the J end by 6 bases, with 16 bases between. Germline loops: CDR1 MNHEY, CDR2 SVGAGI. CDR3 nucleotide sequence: TGTGCCAGCAGTCCCGGGACGGGGCCCCATGAAAAACTGTTTTTT. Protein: CASSPGTGPHEKLFF.

The CDR3 coding sequence is TGTGCCAGCACGGGACGCGGGAACTATGGCTACACCTTC. Translated: CASTGRGNYGYTF. The V gene is TRBV6-5, the J gene TRBJ1-2; possibly TRBD1 for D (5 bases). The CDR3 runs 13 residues. Germline lookup yields CDR1 MNHEY and CDR2 SVGAGI. Between the trimmed V and J ends, which lost 7 bases and 2 bases, there was a span of 11 bases.

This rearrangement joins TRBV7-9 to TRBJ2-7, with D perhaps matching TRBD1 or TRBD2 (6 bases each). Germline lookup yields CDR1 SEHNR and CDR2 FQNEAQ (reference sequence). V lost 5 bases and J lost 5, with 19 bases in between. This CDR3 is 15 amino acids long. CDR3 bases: TGTGCCAGCAGCCCACCGGCAGGGGAGGTCCACGAGCAGTACTTC. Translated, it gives CASSPPAGEVHEQYF.

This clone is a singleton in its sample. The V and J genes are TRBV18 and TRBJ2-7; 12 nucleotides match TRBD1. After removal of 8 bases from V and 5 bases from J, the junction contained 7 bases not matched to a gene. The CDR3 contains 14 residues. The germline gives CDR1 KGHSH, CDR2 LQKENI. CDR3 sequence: CASIPGQGAHEQYF. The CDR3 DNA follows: TGTGCCAGCATCCCGGGACAGGGGGCTCACGAGCAGTACTTC.

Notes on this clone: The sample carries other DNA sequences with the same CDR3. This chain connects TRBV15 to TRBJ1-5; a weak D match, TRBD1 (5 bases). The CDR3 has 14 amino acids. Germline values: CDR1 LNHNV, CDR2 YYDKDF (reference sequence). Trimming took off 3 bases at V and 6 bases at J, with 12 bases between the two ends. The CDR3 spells CATSRVGGVQPQHF. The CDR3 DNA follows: TGTGCCACCAGCAGGGTCGGGGGAGTTCAGCCCCAGCATTTT.

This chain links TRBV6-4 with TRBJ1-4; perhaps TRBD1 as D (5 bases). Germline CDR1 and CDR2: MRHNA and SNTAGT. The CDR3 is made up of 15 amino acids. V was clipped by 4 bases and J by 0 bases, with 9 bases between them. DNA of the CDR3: TGTGCCAGCAGTGGGGGGGATGCAACTAATGAAAAACTGTTTTTT. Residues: CASSGGDATNEKLFF.

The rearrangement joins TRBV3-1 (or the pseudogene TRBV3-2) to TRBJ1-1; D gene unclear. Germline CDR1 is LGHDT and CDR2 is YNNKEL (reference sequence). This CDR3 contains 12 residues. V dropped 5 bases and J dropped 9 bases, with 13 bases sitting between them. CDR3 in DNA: TGTGCCAGCAGCGCTCACCCACTCCAAGCTTTCTTT. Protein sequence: CASSAHPLQAFF.

In DNA, the CDR3 is TGTGCCAGCAGTGACGACAGGGGGCGGGTTTATGGCTACACCTTC. This gives the protein CASSDDRGRVYGYTF. The genes are TRBV6-1 and TRBJ1-2; 10 bases are shared with TRBD1. V lost 3 bases to trimming and J lost 5 bases; unmatched junction nucleotides: 6. Looked up from germline, CDR1 is MNHNS and CDR2 is SASEGT. The CDR3 extends over 15 amino acids.